The 30 T cell receptor beta chains presented below share a single source sample, sequenced in a study of blood T cell repertoires in COVID-19. Sequenced by immunoSEQ multiplex PCR; TCRdb stores in-frame clones only, minus some. The sample lists about 270,000 clones, approximately 86% occurring once. The sequenced material came from peripheral blood. These receptor sequences come from a man aged 40-49 years with active or convalescent COVID-19.

The chain uses TRBV27 and TRBJ2-7; possible D gene TRBD2, 7 bases. CDR1 and CDR2 from the germline V gene are MNHEY and SMNVEV (reference sequence). The CDR3 totals 14 residues. V gave up 3 bases and J gave up 5 bases, with 14 bases separating them. Written as DNA, the CDR3 is TGTGCCAGCAGTTTGCGGGGGCAGGTAAACGAGCAGTACTTC. Protein sequence: CASSLRGQVNEQYF.

This chain uses TRBV30 with TRBJ2-7; D is unclear. Per germline, CDR1 GTSNPN and CDR2 SVGIG (reference sequence). Trimming cost V 3 bases and J 5 bases, with 14 bases left between them. The CDR3 loop spans 13 amino acids. The CDR3 spells CAWRARGMDEQYF. CDR3 nucleotide sequence: TGTGCCTGGAGAGCAAGAGGAATGGACGAGCAGTACTTC. Based on the CDR3 plus reference TRBV30 and TRBJ2-7, the full variable domain is SQTIHQWPATLVQPVGSPLSLECTVEGTSNPNLYWYRQAAGRGLQLLFYSVGIGQISSEVPQNLSASRPQDRQFILSSKKLLLSDSGFYLCAWRARGMDEQYFGPGTRLTVT.

This chain links TRBV27 with TRBJ1-2, with 9 bases lining up with TRBD1. The germline V gene encodes CDR1 MNHEY and CDR2 SMNVEV (reference sequence). The V gene end was trimmed by 6 bases and the J gene end by 2 bases; junction bases not matched to a gene: 7. The CDR3 is made up of 15 amino acids. In DNA form, the CDR3 reads TGTGCCAGCAGCTCCTACGGACAGGGGAACTATGGCTACACCTTC. Encoded protein: CASSSYGQGNYGYTF.

This chain links TRBV7-9 with TRBJ2-7; 8 positions agree with TRBD1. Germline-derived CDR1 and CDR2 are SEHNR and FQNEAQ (reference sequence). The CDR3 is 15 amino acids. The V and J ends lost 5 bases and 6 bases, in that order; junction bases with no gene match: 12. The CDR3 DNA sequence: TGTGCCAGCAGCCCGGGCAGGACAGGGCATCGCGAGCAGTACTTC. Its translation is CASSPGRTGHREQYF.

The rearrangement joins TRBV30 to TRBJ2-5; D perhaps matches TRBD1 (5 bases). Trimming shortened V by 3 bases and J by 2 bases, and 10 bases separated the two germline ends. The CDR3 consists of 13 residues. CDR1 GTSNPN and CDR2 SVGIG come from the germline V gene (reference sequence). The CDR3, as DNA: TGTGCCTGGAGGGGGCTTGGGCAAGAGACCCAGTACTTC. It is translated as CAWRGLGQETQYF.

J is TRBJ1-5 and V is TRBV14; no reliable D call. CDR3 length: 13 amino acids. With 3 bases removed from V and 7 bases from J, the gap between germline ends came to 10 bases. Germline V gene lookup returns CDR1 SGHDN and CDR2 FVKESK. The DNA for the CDR3 is TGTGCCAGCAGCCATCCCTCAGAACAGCCCCAGCATTTT. Its translation is CASSHPSEQPQHF.

J is TRBJ1-6 and V is TRBV7-8; possibly TRBD1 for D (6 bases). The V and J ends lost 5 bases and 1 base respectively, with 12 bases between them. This CDR3 has 16 residues. CDR1 and CDR2 from the germline V gene are SGHVS and FQNEAQ. The CDR3 here is CASSRADRSYNSPLHF. The CDR3 coding sequence is TGTGCCAGCAGCCGAGCGGACAGATCCTATAATTCACCCCTCCACTTT. The full variable domain, in which reference TRBV7-8 and TRBJ1-6 provide the parts outside the CDR3, is GAGVSQSPRYKVAKRGQDVALRCDPISGHVSLFWYQQALGQGPEFLTYFQNEAQLDKSGLPSDRFFAERPEGSVSTLKIQRTQQEDSAVYLCASSRADRSYNSPLHFGNGTRLTVT.

This sequence joins TRBV2 and TRBJ1-2, with D uncertain. Germline V gives CDR1 SNHLY, CDR2 FYNNEI. The V end was cut by 0 bases, the J end by 11 bases, with 4 bases between. This CDR3 is built from 10 residues. The CDR3 sequence: CASSEAQYTF. CDR3 nucleotide sequence: TGTGCCAGCAGTGAAGCGCAGTACACCTTC.

The chain joins TRBV29-1 to TRBJ2-7; 7 bases are a match to TRBD2. The CDR3 is 15 residues long. Germline CDR1 reads SQVTM; CDR2 reads ANQGSEA. V lost 0 bases, J lost 0 bases, and 5 bases stayed unmatched. The CDR3 bases are TGCAGCGTTGAAGATCGAGCGGGACTCTCCTACGAGCAGTACTTC. Translated, it gives CSVEDRAGLSYEQYF.

This clone was recorded once. This chain uses TRBV19 with TRBJ2-3; 10 bases align to TRBD2. CDR3 length: 15 amino acids. CDR1 and CDR2 (germline): LNHDA, SQIVND (reference sequence). V dropped 4 bases and J dropped 2; count of bases not matched to a gene: 3. CDR3 region: CASSKREGHTDTQYF. The DNA for the CDR3 is TGTGCCAGTAGTAAGCGGGAGGGTCACACAGATACGCAGTATTTT.

The sample holds a few counts of this clone. As DNA, the CDR3 is TGTGCCAGTAGTTCTACTCGGGATCAGCCCCAGCATTTT. Translated: CASSSTRDQPQHF. The chain recombines TRBV19 with TRBJ1-5; D remains unclear. From germline, CDR1 is LNHDA and CDR2 SQIVND (reference sequence). V lost 5 bases and J 5 bases, leaving 10 bases between the germline ends. The CDR3 spans 13 residues.

The chain has TRBV7-9 and TRBJ2-5; 9 bases map to TRBD2. V dropped 5 bases and J dropped 2; count of bases not matched to a gene: 9. Germline V gene data show CDR1 as SEHNR and CDR2 as FQNEAQ (reference sequence). The length of the CDR3 is 16 residues. The CDR3 loop reads CASSLDLAGEQETQYF. CDR3 DNA sequence: TGTGCCAGCAGCCTTGACTTAGCGGGGGAACAAGAGACCCAGTACTTC. The full variable domain, rest sourced from reference TRBV7-9 and TRBJ2-5, is DTGVSQNPRHKITKRGQNVTFRCDPISEHNRLYWYRQTLGQGPEFLTYFQNEAQLEKSRLLSDRFSAERPKGSFSTLEIQRTEQGDSAMYLCASSLDLAGEQETQYFGPGTRLLVL.

The chain employs TRBV7-3 and TRBJ2-4; TRBD1 matches 8 bases. Germline lookup yields CDR1 SGHTA and CDR2 FQGTGA. There are 19 residues in the CDR3. The V segment lost 2 bases and the J segment 1 base; nucleotides outside the gene matches: 13. CDR3 loop: CASSLFHSQGAPAKNIQYF. The CDR3 region has the DNA TGTGCCAGCAGCTTATTCCATTCCCAGGGGGCGCCGGCCAAAAACATTCAGTACTTC.

This sequence joins TRBV7-3 and TRBJ2-5, with 8 bases aligning to TRBD2. Germline CDR1 and CDR2: SGHTA and FQGTGA. There are 16 residues in the CDR3. The V and J ends lost 5 bases and 5 bases, in that order; junction bases with no gene match: 13. CDR3 bases: TGTGCCAGCAGCCAGGGGATAGCGGGGAGTTCGGAGACCCAGTACTTC. This gives the protein CASSQGIAGSSETQYF.

The genes are TRBV9 and TRBJ1-1; D gene unclear. V lost 4 bases and J lost 1, with 14 bases in between. This CDR3 contains 15 residues. Germline V lookup: CDR1 SGDLS, CDR2 YYNGEE. In DNA form, the CDR3 reads TGTGCCAGCAGCCCGATGCGGGCCTCGAACACTGAAGCTTTCTTT. It encodes CASSPMRASNTEAFF.

This chain connects TRBV24-1 to TRBJ1-5; D possibly corresponds to TRBD1 (5 bases). The CDR3 is 15 residues long. From germline, CDR1 is KGHDR and CDR2 SFDVKD. V lost 3 bases and J 8 bases, leaving 16 bases between the germline ends. The CDR3 spells CATSDGLIEGEPQHF. For the CDR3, the DNA is TGTGCCACCAGTGATGGCCTGATTGAAGGGGAGCCCCAGCATTTT.

Many counts were recorded for this clone. The chain combines TRBV7-9 with TRBJ2-1, with 10 bases lining up with TRBD2. Germline CDR1 reads SEHNR; CDR2 reads FQNEAQ (reference sequence). The CDR3 length is 13 residues. V shed 6 bases, J shed 4 bases, and the junction held 0 bases outside the gene matches. CDR3 bases: TGTGCCAGCAGACTAGCGGGGTACAATGAGCAGTTCTTC. Its translation: CASRLAGYNEQFF. Supplemented by reference TRBV7-9 and TRBJ2-1, the full variable domain reads DTGVSQNPRHKITKRGQNVTFRCDPISEHNRLYWYRQTLGQGPEFLTYFQNEAQLEKSRLLSDRFSAERPKGSFSTLEIQRTEQGDSAMYLCASRLAGYNEQFFGPGTRLTVL.

The chain is built from TRBV4-2 and TRBJ2-1; TRBD2 might be the D (6 bases). CDR1 is LGHNA and CDR2 is YNFKEQ in the germline V gene. The ends were cut back, 0 bases at V and 1 base at J, with 13 bases in the middle. This CDR3 is built from 17 residues. This chain's CDR3 is CASSQDLARGSYNEQFF. DNA of the CDR3: TGTGCCAGCAGCCAAGATCTAGCGCGAGGTTCCTACAATGAGCAGTTCTTC.

The genes are TRBV10-3 and TRBJ1-4; D possibly corresponds to TRBD1 (6 bases). Trimming stripped 5 bases from V and 6 bases from J, with 13 bases between. CDR1 and CDR2 (germline): ENHRY, SYGVKD. The CDR3 extends over 14 amino acids. CDR3 residues: CAISPGVGDEKLFF. The CDR3 bases are TGTGCCATCAGTCCAGGGGTAGGGGATGAAAAACTGTTTTTT.

J is TRBJ2-7 and V is TRBV4-1; 11 nucleotides match TRBD2. The CDR3 is 14 residues long. The V gene's germline CDR1 is MGHRA and CDR2 YSYEKL. The V segment lost 3 bases and the J segment 3 bases; nucleotides outside the gene matches: 1. CDR3 region: CASSQGTSGYEQYF. DNA of the CDR3: TGCGCCAGCAGCCAGGGGACTAGCGGCTACGAGCAGTACTTC.

This clone was detected a few times. V is TRBV15 and J is TRBJ1-5; weak D call: TRBD1 (5 bases). V lost 0 bases and J 3 bases, leaving 12 bases between the germline ends. The CDR3 spans 16 residues. The germline CDR1 and CDR2 sequences are LNHNV and YYDKDF (reference sequence). The CDR3 DNA reads as TGTGCCACCAGCAGAGATCGAGGACAAAACAATCAGCCCCAGCATTTT. It translates to CATSRDRGQNNQPQHF.

The gene calls are TRBV28 and TRBJ2-5; 9 bases match TRBD1. Unmatched junction bases numbered 9, after V lost 6 bases and J lost 1 base. This CDR3 has 16 amino acids. Per germline, CDR1 MDHEN and CDR2 SYDVKM. This CDR3 is CASSHDRGYSQETQYF. The CDR3 bases are TGTGCCAGCAGCCACGACAGGGGGTACTCCCAAGAGACCCAGTACTTC.

A single count supports this clone. The chain is built from TRBV5-1 and TRBJ2-5, with 10 bases matching TRBD2. This CDR3 has 14 residues. After removal of 4 bases from V and 6 bases from J, the junction contained 6 bases not matched to a gene. Germline V gene sequence: CDR1 SGHRS, CDR2 YFSETQ. CDR3 nucleotide sequence: TGCGCCAGCAGCGAAGCGGGAGGGAGTAAGACCCAGTACTTC. This translates into CASSEAGGSKTQYF.

The chain employs TRBV30 and TRBJ1-1; weak D call: TRBD1 (6 bases). The CDR3 has 14 residues. Looked up from germline, CDR1 is GTSNPN and CDR2 is SVGIG (reference sequence). Deletions cut 3 bases from V and 1 base from J, with 12 bases between. CDR3 sequence (DNA): TGTGCCTGGAGAATCCAGGGGACGAACACTGAAGCTTTCTTT. It yields the protein CAWRIQGTNTEAFF. The variable domain in full, completed from reference TRBV30 and TRBJ1-1, reads SQTIHQWPATLVQPVGSPLSLECTVEGTSNPNLYWYRQAAGRGLQLLFYSVGIGQISSEVPQNLSASRPQDRQFILSSKKLLLSDSGFYLCAWRIQGTNTEAFFGQGTRLTVV.

V is TRBV30 and J is TRBJ1-1; D gene uncertain. The CDR3 loop spans 13 amino acids. Germline V gene sequence: CDR1 GTSNPN, CDR2 SVGIG (reference sequence). V was clipped by 7 bases and J by 4 bases, with 16 bases between them. The CDR3 DNA is TGTGCCTCTCAAGCGCGGGTTGGCACTGAAGCTTTCTTT. It codes for CASQARVGTEAFF.

This clone appeared a single time. CDR3 nucleotide sequence: TGTGCCAGCAGCGGTATCACGGGGGGTGAAAAACTGTTTTTT. The encoded protein is CASSGITGGEKLFF. The genes are TRBV9 and TRBJ1-4; the D gene is possibly TRBD1 (5 bases). From germline, CDR1 is SGDLS and CDR2 YYNGEE. V was pared by 3 bases and J by 7 bases, with 13 bases between. The CDR3 covers 14 residues.

This chain connects TRBV7-2 to TRBJ1-1; D possibly corresponds to TRBD1 (5 bases). Germline V lookup: CDR1 SGHTA, CDR2 FQGNSA. The CDR3 extends over 15 amino acids. Trimming took off 1 base at V and 3 bases at J, with 12 bases between the two ends. The CDR3 DNA sequence: TGTGCCAGCAGCTTAGGCGCAGGGTTGCACACTGAAGCTTTCTTT. Translating gives CASSLGAGLHTEAFF.

On this clone: In the same sample, other DNA sequences code for this CDR3. The chain is built from TRBV11-2 and TRBJ2-5; D not certain. Germline V gene sequence: CDR1 SGHAT, CDR2 FQNNGV. This CDR3 is 12 amino acids long. V was clipped by 1 base and J by 5 bases, with 5 bases between them. The CDR3 nucleotides are TGTGCCAGCAGCTTAGTCGCGGAGACCCAGTACTTC. It specifies CASSLVAETQYF.

The chain employs TRBV10-3 and TRBJ1-3; D is uncertain. The CDR3 extends over 12 amino acids. V lost 8 bases and J 2 bases, leaving 7 bases between the germline ends. CDR1 and CDR2 (germline): ENHRY, SYGVKD. The CDR3 region has the DNA TGTGCCATCGCGACAACTGGAAACACCATATATTTT. It specifies CAIATTGNTIYF.

This rearrangement joins TRBV2 to TRBJ2-3; D unclear. The CDR3 sequence is 12 residues long. Germline loops: CDR1 SNHLY, CDR2 FYNNEI. Between the trimmed V and J ends, which lost 1 base and 6 bases, there was a span of 5 bases. The CDR3 protein is CASSEEQDTQYF. The DNA for the CDR3 is TGTGCCAGCAGTGAAGAACAGGATACGCAGTATTTT.